A single sample is the source of the 25 T cell receptor beta chains below, sequenced in a study of shared clonotypes between healthy human individuals. Data came from immunoSEQ multiplex PCR; TCRdb stores just in-frame clones and leaves some out. The sample has 90,000 to 130,000 clones; under 70% are singletons. The sequencing input was memory CD8+ T cells sorted from blood. Subset defined: CD45RO+ cells pooled with CCR7-negative TemRA cells. Receptor source: a woman aged 25 to 39 in good health.

The chain is built from TRBV15 and TRBJ2-3; 15 bases match TRBD2. Germline V lookup: CDR1 LNHNV, CDR2 YYDKDF (reference sequence). V lost 5 bases to trimming and J lost 5 bases; unmatched junction nucleotides: 14. The CDR3 contains 19 residues. The CDR3 DNA reads TGTGCCACCAGCGTCCCCAGTCCAGGACTAGCGGGAGGGGTAGATACGCAGTATTTT. It specifies CATSVPSPGLAGGVDTQYF.

The CDR3 DNA reads as TGCAGCGTTGAAGATGGGGGGAAGATAGGAGCCTATTACAATGAGCAGTTCTTC. This translates into CSVEDGGKIGAYYNEQFF. This chain joins TRBV29-1 and TRBJ2-1; a weak D match, TRBD2 (6 bases). Germline V CDR1 and CDR2: SQVTM, ANQGSEA. The germline V and J ends were trimmed by 0 bases and 4 bases, with 22 bases remaining between them. The CDR3 extends over 18 amino acids.

Remarks on this clone: Since a much larger clone is just one base distant, this may be a read error. CDR3 protein: CASNREFTSYEQYF. CDR3 in DNA: TGTGCCAGTAATAGAGAGTTTACCTCCTACGAGCAGTACTTC. The chain carries TRBV19 and TRBJ2-7; D is unclear. Trimming removed 7 bases from V and 0 bases from J, with 13 bases in between. CDR1 is LNHDA and CDR2 is SQIVND in the germline V gene (reference sequence). The CDR3 is made up of 14 amino acids.

Comment on this clone: The sample contains more than one DNA sequence encoding this CDR3. The rearrangement uses TRBV27 and TRBJ2-7; possible D gene TRBD2, 5 bases. V gave up 4 bases and J gave up 2 bases, with 9 bases separating them. CDR3 length equals 13 residues. The V gene's germline CDR1 is MNHEY and CDR2 SMNVEV (reference sequence). DNA for the CDR3: TGTGCCAGCAGTTCGGGGTTGGCCTACGAGCAGTACTTC. Its translation is CASSSGLAYEQYF.

The rearrangement links TRBV6-4 to TRBJ2-3, with 7 bases identical to TRBD2. The CDR3 length is 15 residues. The V gene end was trimmed by 4 bases and the J gene end by 0 bases; junction bases not matched to a gene: 4. CDR1 and CDR2 (germline): MRHNA, SNTAGT. CDR3 sequence: CASSASGGSTDTQYF. In DNA form, the CDR3 reads TGTGCCAGCAGTGCTAGCGGAGGTAGCACAGATACGCAGTATTTT.

The rearrangement links TRBV11-2 to TRBJ2-2, with TRBD1 as a possible D gene (6 bases). Trimming removed 2 bases from V and 4 bases from J, with 11 bases in between. Germline V gene lookup returns CDR1 SGHAT and CDR2 FQNNGV. The CDR3 runs 15 residues. DNA of the CDR3: TGTGCCAGCAGCTTAACAGGGAAGAGCACCGGGGAGCTGTTTTTT. Translated: CASSLTGKSTGELFF.

This chain links TRBV7-6 with TRBJ2-5; 10 nucleotides agree with TRBD2. The DNA end is more similar to TRBJ2-7, so the J call may be wrong. CDR1 is SGHVS, CDR2 FNYEAQ, per germline. This CDR3 spans 14 amino acids. The CDR3 nucleotides are TGTGCCAGCAGCCAACGGACTAGCGGATACGAGCAGTACTTC. Translating it yields CASSQRTSGYEQYF.

This clone was counted only a few times. Here the CDR3 reads CASRNRDRGCPKSNQPQHF. The CDR3 DNA reads TGTGCAAGTCGCAATCGGGACAGGGGTTGTCCGAAAAGCAATCAGCCCCAGCATTTT. The V and J genes are TRBV12-2 and TRBJ1-5; TRBD1 reflects the table's D call only, with no check against the DNA. TRBV12-2 is listed as a pseudogene. CDR3 length: 19 amino acids.

This clone was seen once. This chain joins TRBV7-9 and TRBJ2-7; 7 bases are a match to TRBD2. The CDR3 covers 13 residues. J was trimmed by 3 bases and V by 3 bases; bases with no gene match: 2. Germline CDR1 is SEHNR and CDR2 is FQNEAQ (reference sequence). The CDR3, as DNA: TGTGCCAGCAGCTTTTTAGCGGGCTACGAGCAGTACTTC. Protein product: CASSFLAGYEQYF.

Regarding this clone: One end of the junction is discordant with germline, which a read error may explain. The chain couples TRBV6-6 to TRBJ2-7; the match to TRBD2 covers 7 bases. The CDR3 has 14 residues. Germline values: CDR1 MNHNY, CDR2 SVGAGI (reference sequence). As DNA, the CDR3 is TGTGCCATCAGTGGCCGAGAGGGGCTAGCGGTCTCATACTTC. Translated, it gives CAISGREGLAVSYF.

The V and J genes are TRBV10-2 and TRBJ2-3; D is uncertain. The germline V and J ends were trimmed by 4 bases and 2 bases, with 13 bases remaining between them. This CDR3 contains 15 residues. Germline V gene lookup returns CDR1 WSHSY and CDR2 SAAADI. The CDR3 DNA reads as TGCGCCAGCAGTGTTGGGATATCCTCCACAGATACGCAGTATTTT. It codes for CASSVGISSTDTQYF.

The gene calls are TRBV19 and TRBJ1-4, with 8 bases fitting TRBD1. The CDR3 runs to 15 residues. Germline V lookup: CDR1 LNHDA, CDR2 SQIVND (reference sequence). V trimming: 4 bases; J trimming: 2 bases; junction bases outside the gene matches: 3. The DNA for the CDR3 is TGTGCCAGTAGTACCCACAGGGGGACTAATGAAAAACTGTTTTTT. It specifies CASSTHRGTNEKLFF.

V is TRBV28 and J is TRBJ2-5; 12 bases agree with TRBD1. The CDR3 sequence is 15 residues long. The germline gives CDR1 MDHEN, CDR2 SYDVKM. Unmatched junction bases numbered 8, after V lost 7 bases and J lost 5 bases. CDR3 bases: TGTGCCAGCACCGGGACAGGGGGCGCAGGGGAGACCCAGTACTTC. Translating it yields CASTGTGGAGETQYF.

The J gene is TRBJ1-2, the V gene TRBV20-1; 7 nucleotides line up with TRBD1. Per the germline V gene, CDR1 is DFQATT and CDR2 is SNEGSKA (reference sequence). This CDR3 is built from 11 residues. After removal of 6 bases from V and 8 bases from J, the junction contained 6 bases not matched to a gene. CDR3 in DNA: TGCAGTGCGCCGACAGGGTTGGGCTACACCTTC. Protein sequence: CSAPTGLGYTF.

This clone was recorded only once. The J gene is TRBJ2-2, the V gene TRBV15; 7 positions match TRBD1. CDR1 and CDR2 (germline): LNHNV, YYDKDF (reference sequence). The length of the CDR3 is 17 residues. Trimming cost V 4 bases and J 6 bases; bases outside gene matches: 14. The DNA of the CDR3 is TGTGCCACCAGCAAAGACCTCGCGACAGGGCGGGCCGGGGAGCTGTTTTTT. Protein product: CATSKDLATGRAGELFF.

This clone was seen a single time. The chain joins TRBV28 to TRBJ2-2; D is possibly TRBD2 (6 bases). Germline CDR1 is MDHEN and CDR2 is SYDVKM. The CDR3 loop spans 15 amino acids. Trimming pared 10 bases from V and 3 bases from J, leaving 18 bases between. The CDR3 DNA is TGTGCCACCAACCCTGGCGGGACTCACACCGGGGAGCTGTTTTTT. This gives the protein CATNPGGTHTGELFF.

The rearrangement joins TRBV21-1 to TRBJ2-2; TRBD1 reflects the table's D call only, with no check against the DNA. TRBV21-1 is a recognized pseudogene. The CDR3 is 14 amino acids. CDR3 amino acids: CASSKGQNTGELFF. As DNA, the CDR3 is TGTGCCAGCAGCAAGGGACAGAACACCGGGGAGCTGTTTTTT.

The genes are TRBV9 and TRBJ1-2, with 11 bases identical to TRBD1. Germline assignment: CDR1 SGDLS and CDR2 YYNGEE. The CDR3 loop spans 16 amino acids. Germline trimming cut 4 bases from V and 4 bases from J; bases unmatched to any gene: 9. CDR3 sequence reads: CASSSQGDRGFYGYTF. In nucleotides, the CDR3 is TGTGCCAGCAGCTCCCAAGGGGACAGGGGGTTCTATGGCTACACCTTC.

The rearrangement links TRBV25-1 to TRBJ1-1; maybe TRBD1 (5 bases). Trimming stripped 0 bases from V and 11 bases from J, with 13 bases between. Germline V CDR1 and CDR2: MGHDK, SYGVNS. The CDR3 loop spans 13 amino acids. The CDR3 sequence: CASSEYDSWRAFF. CDR3 in DNA: TGTGCCAGCAGTGAATATGACAGCTGGCGTGCTTTCTTT. Full variable domain (outside the CDR3, taken from reference TRBV25-1 and TRBJ1-1): EADIYQTPRYLVIGTGKKITLECSQTMGHDKMYWYQQDPGMELHLIHYSYGVNSTEKGDLSSESTVSRIRTEHFPLTLESARPSHTSQYLCASSEYDSWRAFFGQGTRLTVV.

The rearrangement joins TRBV7-8 to TRBJ1-1, with no clear D. This CDR3 spans 15 amino acids. From germline, CDR1 is SGHVS and CDR2 FQNEAQ. Trimming removed 5 bases at V and 5 bases at J, with 18 bases between. CDR3 region: CASSPDRMWGTEAFF. The CDR3 nucleotides read TGTGCCAGCAGCCCCGATCGGATGTGGGGAACTGAAGCTTTCTTT. The full variable domain, in which reference TRBV7-8 and TRBJ1-1 provide the parts outside the CDR3, is GAGVSQSPRYKVAKRGQDVALRCDPISGHVSLFWYQQALGQGPEFLTYFQNEAQLDKSGLPSDRFFAERPEGSVSTLKIQRTQQEDSAVYLCASSPDRMWGTEAFFGQGTRLTVV.

The rearrangement links TRBV7-6 to TRBJ2-3, with 9 bases identical to TRBD2. The CDR3 sequence is 19 residues long. V shed 5 bases and J 6 bases; nucleotides not matched to a gene: 21. The germline CDR1 and CDR2 sequences are SGHVS and FNYEAQ. CDR3 region: CASSPRGGVVAGEGDTQYF. The CDR3 DNA reads as TGTGCCAGCAGCCCCCGCGGGGGGGTGGTAGCGGGAGAGGGCGATACGCAGTATTTT.

CDR3 region: CASSSGLFSTDTQYF. The CDR3 coding sequence is TGCGCCAGCAGCTCGGGACTATTTAGCACAGATACGCAGTATTTT. The chain has TRBV5-1 and TRBJ2-3, with 7 bases lining up with TRBD2. Germline CDR1 SGHRS, CDR2 YFSETQ. This CDR3 comprises 15 residues. Germline trimming cut 3 bases from V and 0 bases from J; bases unmatched to any gene: 4. The full variable domain, its missing parts supplied by reference TRBV5-1 and TRBJ2-3, is KAGVTQTPRYLIKTRGQQVTLSCSPISGHRSVSWYQQTPGQGLQFLFEYFSETQRNKGNFPGRFSGRQFSNSRSEMNVSTLELGDSALYLCASSSGLFSTDTQYFGPGTRLTVL.

The V gene is TRBV5-4, the J gene TRBJ1-2, with D maybe TRBD1 (6 bases). CDR3 length: 11 amino acids. V lost 2 bases and J lost 10, with 9 bases in between. Germline CDR1 and CDR2: SGHNT and YYREEE (reference sequence). CDR3: CASSFTGNYTF. In nucleotides, the CDR3 is TGTGCCAGCAGCTTTACAGGGAACTACACCTTC.

The J gene is TRBJ2-7, the V gene TRBV18; weak D call: TRBD1 (6 bases). Germline-derived CDR1 and CDR2 are KGHSH and LQKENI. The V gene lost 3 bases and the J gene lost 0 bases, with 6 bases spanning the gap. This CDR3 has 13 residues. The CDR3 loop reads CASSPGHSYEQYF. In nucleotides, the CDR3 is TGTGCCAGCTCACCGGGACACTCCTACGAGCAGTACTTC.

This clone has only one observation. This rearrangement joins TRBV14 to TRBJ2-1; D remains ambiguous. Per germline, CDR1 SGHDN and CDR2 FVKESK. The V gene lost 1 base and the J gene lost 3 bases, with 1 base spanning the gap. The length of the CDR3 is 12 residues. In nucleotides, the CDR3 is TGTGCCAGCAGCCAAGGCTACAATGAGCAGTTCTTC. This gives the protein CASSQGYNEQFF.